This T cell receptor (beta chain) was sequenced during a study of CD8 T cells in ankylosing spondylitis. Study-level findings and limits: A motif of eight highly homologous TCR beta variants was seen as apparently characteristic of ankylosing spondylitis blood.

TCRdb passed the 5' RACE reads through MiXCR, listing each CDR3 protein once. The profile shows about 90,000 distinct CDR3 sequences, about 9% of them singletons. Notes on this clonotype: The target antigen is unknown.

The CDR3 runs 12 residues. Germline CDR1 is GTSNPN and CDR2 is SVGIG (reference sequence). The TCR was taken from a male donor with ankylosing spondylitis. The chain has TRBV30 and TRBJ1-2; unclear D gene. Sequencing was done on a sample of blood, either unsorted or a sorted T cell fraction (not recorded which). CDR3 residues: CAISAAVYGYTF. CDR3 DNA: TGTGCGATATCAGCGGCCGTATATGGCTACACCTTC.